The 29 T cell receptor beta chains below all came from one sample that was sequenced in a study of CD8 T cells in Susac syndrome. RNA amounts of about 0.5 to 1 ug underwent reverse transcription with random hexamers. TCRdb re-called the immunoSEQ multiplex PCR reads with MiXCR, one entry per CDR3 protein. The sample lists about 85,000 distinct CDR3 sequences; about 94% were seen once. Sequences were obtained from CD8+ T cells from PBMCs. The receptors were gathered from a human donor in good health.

CDR3 region: CASSYPPGSSYEQYF. CDR3 bases: TGTGCCAGCAGTTACCCCCCAGGTTCCTCCTACGAGCAGTACTTC. V gene TRBV6-6 combines with J gene TRBJ2-7; unclear D gene. Looked up from germline, CDR1 is MNHNY and CDR2 is SVGAGI (reference sequence). V was pared by 2 bases and J by 0 bases, with 11 bases between. The CDR3 runs to 15 residues.

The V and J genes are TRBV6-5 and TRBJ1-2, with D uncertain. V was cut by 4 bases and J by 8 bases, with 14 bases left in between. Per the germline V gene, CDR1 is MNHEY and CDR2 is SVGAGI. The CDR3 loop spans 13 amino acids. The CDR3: CASSLGGPMGYTF. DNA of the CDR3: TGTGCCAGCAGTTTGGGCGGACCTATGGGCTACACCTTC.

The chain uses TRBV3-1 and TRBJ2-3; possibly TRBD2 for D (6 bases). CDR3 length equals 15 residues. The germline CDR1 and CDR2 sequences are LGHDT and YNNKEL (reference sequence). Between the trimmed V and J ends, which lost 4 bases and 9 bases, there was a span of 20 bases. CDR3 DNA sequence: TGTGCCAGCAGCCCTCGACTAGGGACTTGGGACACGCAGTATTTT. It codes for CASSPRLGTWDTQYF.

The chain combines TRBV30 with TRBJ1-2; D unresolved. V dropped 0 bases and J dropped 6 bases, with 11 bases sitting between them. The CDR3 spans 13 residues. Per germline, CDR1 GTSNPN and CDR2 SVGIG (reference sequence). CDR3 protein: CAWSVLDRDGYTF. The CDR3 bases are TGTGCCTGGAGTGTTTTGGACCGGGATGGCTACACCTTC.

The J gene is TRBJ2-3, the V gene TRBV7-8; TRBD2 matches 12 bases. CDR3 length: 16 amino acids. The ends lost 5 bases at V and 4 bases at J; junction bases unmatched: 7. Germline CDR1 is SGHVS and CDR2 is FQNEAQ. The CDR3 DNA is TGTGCCAGCAGCCAGACTAGCGGGAGCTTCGCAGATACGCAGTATTTT. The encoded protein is CASSQTSGSFADTQYF.

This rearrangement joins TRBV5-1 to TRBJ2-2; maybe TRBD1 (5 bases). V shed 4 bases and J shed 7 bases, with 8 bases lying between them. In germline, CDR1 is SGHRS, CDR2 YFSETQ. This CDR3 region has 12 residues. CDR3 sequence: CASSPQGGELFF. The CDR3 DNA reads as TGCGCCAGCAGCCCGCAGGGCGGGGAGCTGTTTTTT.

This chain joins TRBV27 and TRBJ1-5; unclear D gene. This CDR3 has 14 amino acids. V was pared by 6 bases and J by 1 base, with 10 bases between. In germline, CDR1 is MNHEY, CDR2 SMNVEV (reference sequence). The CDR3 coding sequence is TGTGCCAGCAGCCCCGCTGGGAGCAATCAGCCCCAGCATTTT. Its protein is CASSPAGSNQPQHF.

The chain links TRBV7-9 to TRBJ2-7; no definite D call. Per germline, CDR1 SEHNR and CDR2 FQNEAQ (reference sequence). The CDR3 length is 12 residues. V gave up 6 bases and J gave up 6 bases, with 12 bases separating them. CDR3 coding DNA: TGTGCCAGCAGTAATTTCTCCCTCGAGCAGTACGTC. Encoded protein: CASSNFSLEQYV.

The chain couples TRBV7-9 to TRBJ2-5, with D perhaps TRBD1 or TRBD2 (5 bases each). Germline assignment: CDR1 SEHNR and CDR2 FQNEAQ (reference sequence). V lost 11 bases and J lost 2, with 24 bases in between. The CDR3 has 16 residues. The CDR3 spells CAVGSGLMGLQETQYF. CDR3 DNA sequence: TGTGCCGTAGGGTCGGGGCTCATGGGGCTTCAAGAGACCCAGTACTTC.

The CDR3 coding sequence is TGTGCTAGTGGTTTCACCTCCCCGGCCAGGGGGCAATCACCCCTCCACTTT. Translation gives CASGFTSPARGQSPLHF. V and J are TRBV12-5 and TRBJ1-6; 8 nucleotides line up with TRBD1. The germline CDR1 and CDR2 sequences are LGHNT and FRNRAP. CDR3 size: 17 residues. With 3 bases clipped from V and 10 bases from J, the junction kept 14 bases outside the gene matches. Complete variable domain (other parts from reference TRBV12-5 and TRBJ1-6): DARVTQTPRHKVTEMGQEVTMRCQPILGHNTVFWYRQTMMQGLELLAYFRNRAPLDDSGMPKDRFSAEMPDATLATLKIQPSEPRDSAVYFCASGFTSPARGQSPLHFGNGTRLTVT.

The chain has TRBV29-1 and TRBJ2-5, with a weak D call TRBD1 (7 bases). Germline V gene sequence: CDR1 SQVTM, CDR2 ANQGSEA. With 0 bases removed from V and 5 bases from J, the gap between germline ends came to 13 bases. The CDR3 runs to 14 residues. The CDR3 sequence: CSVEDAGGRETQYF. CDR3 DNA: TGCAGCGTTGAAGACGCAGGGGGGCGGGAGACCCAGTACTTC.

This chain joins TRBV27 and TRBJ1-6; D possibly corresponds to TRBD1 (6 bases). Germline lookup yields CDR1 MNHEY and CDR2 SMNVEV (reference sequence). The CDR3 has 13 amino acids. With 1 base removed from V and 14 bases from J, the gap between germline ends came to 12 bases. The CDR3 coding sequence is TGTGCCAGCAGTTTATGGGGGGGGCGCACCCTCCACTTT. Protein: CASSLWGGRTLHF.

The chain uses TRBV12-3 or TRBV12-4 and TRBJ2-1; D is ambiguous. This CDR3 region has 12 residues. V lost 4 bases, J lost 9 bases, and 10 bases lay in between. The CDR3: CASSWRPSEQFF. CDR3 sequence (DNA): TGTGCCAGCAGTTGGAGACCCAGTGAGCAGTTCTTC.

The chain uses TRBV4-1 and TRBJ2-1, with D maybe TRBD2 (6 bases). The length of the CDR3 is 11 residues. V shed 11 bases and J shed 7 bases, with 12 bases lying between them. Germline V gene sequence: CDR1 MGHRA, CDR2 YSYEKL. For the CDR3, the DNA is TGCGCCTCCCGTCGGGAGAATGAGCAGTTCTTC. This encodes CASRRENEQFF.

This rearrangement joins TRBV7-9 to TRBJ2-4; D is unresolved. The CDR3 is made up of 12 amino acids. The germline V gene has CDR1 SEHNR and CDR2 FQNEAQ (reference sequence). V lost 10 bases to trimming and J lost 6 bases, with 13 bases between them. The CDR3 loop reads CATVRLANIQYF. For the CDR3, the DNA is TGTGCCACCGTGCGGTTGGCAAACATTCAGTACTTC. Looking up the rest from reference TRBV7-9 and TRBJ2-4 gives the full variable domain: DTGVSQNPRHKITKRGQNVTFRCDPISEHNRLYWYRQTLGQGPEFLTYFQNEAQLEKSRLLSDRFSAERPKGSFSTLEIQRTEQGDSAMYLCATVRLANIQYFGAGTRLSVL.

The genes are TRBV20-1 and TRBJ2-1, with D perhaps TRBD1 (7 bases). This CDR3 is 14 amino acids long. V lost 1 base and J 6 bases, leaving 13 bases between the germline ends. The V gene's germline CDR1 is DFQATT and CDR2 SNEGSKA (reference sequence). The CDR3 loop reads CSARARGTANEQFF. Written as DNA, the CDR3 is TGCAGTGCTAGAGCCCGGGGGACAGCCAATGAGCAGTTCTTC.

The CDR3: CASSTNRGFGNQPQHF. In DNA form, the CDR3 reads TGTGCCAGTAGTACAAACAGGGGATTCGGCAATCAGCCCCAGCATTTT. The chain links TRBV19 to TRBJ1-5; 7 bases fit TRBD1. This CDR3 region has 16 residues. The germline V gene has CDR1 LNHDA and CDR2 SQIVND (reference sequence). V shed 4 bases, J shed 2 bases, and the junction held 8 bases outside the gene matches.

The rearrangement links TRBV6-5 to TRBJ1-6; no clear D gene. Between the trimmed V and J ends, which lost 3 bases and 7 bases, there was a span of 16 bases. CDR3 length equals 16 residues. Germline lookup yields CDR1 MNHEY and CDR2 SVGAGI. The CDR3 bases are TGTGCCAGCAGTTATTACGGCGGAAGAGCAAATTCACCCCTCCACTTT. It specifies CASSYYGGRANSPLHF.

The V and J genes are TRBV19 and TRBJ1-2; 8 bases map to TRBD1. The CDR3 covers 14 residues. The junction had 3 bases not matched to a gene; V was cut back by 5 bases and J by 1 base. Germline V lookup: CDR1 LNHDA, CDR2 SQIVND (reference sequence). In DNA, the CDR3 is TGTGCCAGTAGTCCGGACAGGGTTAACTATGGCTACACCTTC. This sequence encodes CASSPDRVNYGYTF.

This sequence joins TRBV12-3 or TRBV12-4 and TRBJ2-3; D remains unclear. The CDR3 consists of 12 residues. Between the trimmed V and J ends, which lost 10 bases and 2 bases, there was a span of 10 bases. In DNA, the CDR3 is TGTGCCATTCTAACCTCCACAGATACGCAGTATTTT. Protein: CAILTSTDTQYF.

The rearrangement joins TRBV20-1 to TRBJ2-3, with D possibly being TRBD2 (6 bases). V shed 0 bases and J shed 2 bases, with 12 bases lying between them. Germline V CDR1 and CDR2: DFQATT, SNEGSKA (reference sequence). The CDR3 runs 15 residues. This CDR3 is CSARDRDFPTDTQYF. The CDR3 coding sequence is TGCAGTGCTAGAGACCGGGACTTTCCCACAGATACGCAGTATTTT.

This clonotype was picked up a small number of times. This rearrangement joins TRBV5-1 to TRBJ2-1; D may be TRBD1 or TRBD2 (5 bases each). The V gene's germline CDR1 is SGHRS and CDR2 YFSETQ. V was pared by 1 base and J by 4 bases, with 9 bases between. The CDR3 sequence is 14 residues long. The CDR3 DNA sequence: TGCGCCAGCAGCTTGACTGGGGGTTACAATGAGCAGTTCTTC. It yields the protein CASSLTGGYNEQFF.

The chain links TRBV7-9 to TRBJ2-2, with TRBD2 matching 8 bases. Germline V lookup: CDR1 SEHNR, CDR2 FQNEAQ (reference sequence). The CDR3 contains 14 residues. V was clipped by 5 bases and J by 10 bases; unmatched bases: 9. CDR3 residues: CASSGTRGTPELFF. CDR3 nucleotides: TGTGCCAGCAGCGGGACTAGGGGTACTCCGGAGCTGTTTTTT.

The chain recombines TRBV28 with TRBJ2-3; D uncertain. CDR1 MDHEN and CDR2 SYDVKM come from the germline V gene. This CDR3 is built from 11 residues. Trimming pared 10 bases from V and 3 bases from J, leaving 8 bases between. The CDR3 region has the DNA TGTGCCACCCACGGGACAGATACGCAGTATTTT. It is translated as CATHGTDTQYF.

CDR3 loop: CAGQQLARTYNEQFF. In nucleotides, the CDR3 is TGTGCCGGACAGCAGTTAGCGAGAACCTACAATGAGCAGTTCTTC. The chain employs TRBV7-2 and TRBJ2-1; TRBD1 might be the D (6 bases). Deletions cut 11 bases from V and 2 bases from J, with 19 bases between. From germline, CDR1 is SGHTA and CDR2 FQGNSA. The CDR3 covers 15 residues.

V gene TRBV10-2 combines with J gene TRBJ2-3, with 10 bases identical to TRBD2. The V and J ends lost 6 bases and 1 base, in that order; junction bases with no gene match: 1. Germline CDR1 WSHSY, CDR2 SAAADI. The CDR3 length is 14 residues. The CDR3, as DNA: TGCGCCAGCAGGGGGACTAGCGGCACAGATACGCAGTATTTT. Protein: CASRGTSGTDTQYF.

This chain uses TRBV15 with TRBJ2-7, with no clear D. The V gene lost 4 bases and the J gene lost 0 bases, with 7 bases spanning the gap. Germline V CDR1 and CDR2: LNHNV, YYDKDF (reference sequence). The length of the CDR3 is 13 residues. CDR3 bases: TGTGCCACCAGCATTGACCTCTCCTACGAGCAGTACGTC. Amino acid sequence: CATSIDLSYEQYV.

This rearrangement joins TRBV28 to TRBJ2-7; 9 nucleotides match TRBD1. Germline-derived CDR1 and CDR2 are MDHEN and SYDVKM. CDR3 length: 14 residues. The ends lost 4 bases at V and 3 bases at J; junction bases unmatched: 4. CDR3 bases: TGTGCCAGCAGTTCTCAGACAGGGGGCTACGAGCAGTACGTC. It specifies CASSSQTGGYEQYV.

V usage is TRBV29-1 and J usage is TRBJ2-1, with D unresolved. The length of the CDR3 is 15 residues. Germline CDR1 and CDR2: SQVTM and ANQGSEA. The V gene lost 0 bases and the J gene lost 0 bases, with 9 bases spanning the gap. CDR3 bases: TGCAGCGTTGAAGAGCGGTCTAGCTCCTACAATGAGCAGTTCTTC. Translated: CSVEERSSSYNEQFF.